Listed below are T cell receptor beta chains from one sample, sequenced in a study of cytomegalovirus exposure and HLA in healthy donors. The assay was immunoSEQ multiplex PCR, and TCRdb's table has in-frame clones only and misses some. The table has about 200,000 clones, around 83% seen once. Sequencing was carried out using PBMCs. The receptors were sampled from a woman aged 25 to 39 in good health and CMV-seropositive. Both conserved end residues are part of each CDR3. The D gene is left open where the match is weak. The listing skips clone size in some rows; elsewhere it reads once, few, many or a size class.

j_call	clone_size	v_call	d_call	cdr3_nt	cdr3_aa
TRBJ1-1	NA	TRBV5-1	TRBD1	TGCGCCAGCAGCGTAGGGACAGGGAACACTGAAGCTTTCTTT	CASSVGTGNTEAFF
TRBJ2-1	once	TRBV9	TRBD2	TGTGCCAGCAGCCCACGGGGACTAGCGGAAACCGACAATGAGCAGTTCTTC	CASSPRGLAETDNEQFF
TRBJ1-1	NA	TRBV6-1	NA	TGTGCCAGCAGACGGACTGAGGACACTGAAGCTTTCTTT	CASRRTEDTEAFF
TRBJ2-7	NA	TRBV7-2	NA	TGTGCCAGCACCCCCCGGGCTAGCTCTTTCCACGAGCAGTACTTC	CASTPRASSFHEQYF
TRBJ2-1	once	TRBV19	NA	TGTGCCAGTAGTGGAACCGGGTCCTCTTACAATGAGCAGTTCTTC	CASSGTGSSYNEQFF
TRBJ2-7	NA	TRBV5-1	TRBD2	TGCGCCAGCAGCTTGACTAGCGGGAGGACCTACGAGCAGTACTTC	CASSLTSGRTYEQYF
TRBJ2-1	NA	TRBV11-2	NA	TGTGCCAGCAGCTTAGGTGTTAGGGTTGGAGGCGGGGAGCAGTTCTTC	CASSLGVRVGGGEQFF
TRBJ2-2	NA	TRBV6-5	NA	TGTGCCAGCAGTAAACAGGTCACCGGGGAGCTGTTTTTT	CASSKQVTGELFF
TRBJ1-1	NA	TRBV5-1	NA	TGCGCCAGCAGCCAGCTCGGGGGGGTGAACACTGAAGCTTTCTTT	CASSQLGGVNTEAFF
TRBJ2-7	many	TRBV10-1	NA	TGCGCCAGCAGGGGCCCGTGCGAGCAGTACTTC	CASRGPCEQYF
TRBJ1-3	few	TRBV25-1	NA	TGTGCCAGCAGTTCAGGGTCTGGAAACACCATATATTTT	CASSSGSGNTIYF
TRBJ2-5	once	TRBV28	NA	TGTGCCAGCAGTTCCCAAAATCTACGGGACACCGCTCAAGAGACCCAGTACTTC	CASSSQNLRDTAQETQYF
TRBJ2-7	NA	TRBV5-1	NA	TGCGCCAGCAGCTTGGAGTCCTCGCGCTCGCAGTACTTC	CASSLESSRSQYF
TRBJ2-7	once	TRBV21-1	NA	TGTGCCAGCGAAACCCACTCTAGCGAACTCTACGAGCAGTACTTC	CASETHSSELYEQYF
TRBJ1-1	NA	TRBV6-1	NA	TGTGCCAGCAGTGCCGCCCCGGGGAGCAACACTGAAGCTTTCTTT	CASSAAPGSNTEAFF
TRBJ2-1	NA	TRBV5-1	NA	TGCGCCAGCAGCTTCCGGGAAACGAGCTCCTACAATGAGCAGTTCTTC	CASSFRETSSYNEQFF
TRBJ2-5	NA	TRBV30	NA	TGTGCCTGGAGAGGGGTGGGGATCCAAGAGACCCAGTACTTC	CAWRGVGIQETQYF
TRBJ2-2	NA	TRBV4-1	NA	TGCGCCAGCAGCCAAGAATCATTCACCGGGGAGCTGTTTTTT	CASSQESFTGELFF
TRBJ1-4	NA	TRBV5-4	NA	TGTGCCAGCAGCCCTAGGCAGGGAGGTAATGAAAAACTGTTTTTT	CASSPRQGGNEKLFF
TRBJ2-7	NA	TRBV5-4	NA	TGTGCCAGCAGCTCCGCTCGGTCCTACGAGCAGTACTTC	CASSSARSYEQYF
TRBJ2-2	NA	TRBV9	NA	TGTGCCAGCAGCGTACGGGCAGGGGTTACCGGGGAGCTGTTTTTT	CASSVRAGVTGELFF
TRBJ1-5	NA	TRBV2	TRBD1	TGTGCCAGCAGTGTGGGGACAGGGCCCCAGCCCCAGCATTTT	CASSVGTGPQPQHF